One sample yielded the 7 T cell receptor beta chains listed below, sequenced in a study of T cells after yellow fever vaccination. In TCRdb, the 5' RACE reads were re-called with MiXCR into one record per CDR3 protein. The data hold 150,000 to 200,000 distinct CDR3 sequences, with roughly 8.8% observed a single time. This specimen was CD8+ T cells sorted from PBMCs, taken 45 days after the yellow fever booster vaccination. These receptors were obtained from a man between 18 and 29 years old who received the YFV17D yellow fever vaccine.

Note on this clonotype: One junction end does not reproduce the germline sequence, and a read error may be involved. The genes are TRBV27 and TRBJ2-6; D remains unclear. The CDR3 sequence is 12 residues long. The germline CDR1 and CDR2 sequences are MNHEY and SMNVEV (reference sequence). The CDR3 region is CASGLAFNVLTF. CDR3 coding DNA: TGTGCCAGCGGTTTGGCCTTCAACGTCCTGACTTTC.

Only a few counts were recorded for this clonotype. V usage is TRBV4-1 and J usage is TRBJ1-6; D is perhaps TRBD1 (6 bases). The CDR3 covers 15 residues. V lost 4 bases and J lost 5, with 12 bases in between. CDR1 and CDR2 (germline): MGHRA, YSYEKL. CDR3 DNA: TGCGCCAGCAGCCTAGGACAGACAGATAATTCACCCCTCCACTTT. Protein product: CASSLGQTDNSPLHF.

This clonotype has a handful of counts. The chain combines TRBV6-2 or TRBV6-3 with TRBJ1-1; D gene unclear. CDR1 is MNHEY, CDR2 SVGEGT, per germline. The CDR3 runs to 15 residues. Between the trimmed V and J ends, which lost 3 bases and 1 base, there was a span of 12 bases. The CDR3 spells CASSYGPGRNTEAFF. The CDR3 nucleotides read TGTGCCAGCAGTTATGGGCCGGGGAGGAACACTGAAGCTTTCTTT.

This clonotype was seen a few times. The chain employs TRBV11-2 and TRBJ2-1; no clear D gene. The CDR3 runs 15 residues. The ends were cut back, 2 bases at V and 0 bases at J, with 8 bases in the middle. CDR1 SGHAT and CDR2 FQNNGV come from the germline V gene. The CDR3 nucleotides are TGTGCCAGCAGCTTAATAGAGAGCTCCTACAATGAGCAGTTCTTC. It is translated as CASSLIESSYNEQFF.

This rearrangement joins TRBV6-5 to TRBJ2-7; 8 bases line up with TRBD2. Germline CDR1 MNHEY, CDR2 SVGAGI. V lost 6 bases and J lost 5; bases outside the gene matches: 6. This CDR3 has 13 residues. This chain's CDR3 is CASSPGGRHEQYF. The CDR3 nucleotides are TGTGCCAGCAGCCCAGGCGGGAGGCACGAGCAGTACTTC.

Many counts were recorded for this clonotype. The CDR3 protein is CASSFGGYYNEQFF. The CDR3 DNA reads as TGTGCCAGCAGTTTTGGGGGGTACTACAATGAGCAGTTCTTC. The chain uses TRBV6-2 or TRBV6-3 and TRBJ2-1; perhaps TRBD2 as D (6 bases). V lost 4 bases, J lost 3 bases, and 10 bases lay in between. CDR3 length: 14 amino acids. Per germline, CDR1 MNHEY and CDR2 SVGEGT.

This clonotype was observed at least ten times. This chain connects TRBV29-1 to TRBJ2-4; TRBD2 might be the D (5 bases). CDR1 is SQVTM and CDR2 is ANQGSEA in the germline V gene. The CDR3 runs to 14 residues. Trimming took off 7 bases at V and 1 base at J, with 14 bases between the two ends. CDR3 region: CSAEGRGAKNIQYF. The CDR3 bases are TGCAGCGCAGAAGGGAGAGGGGCCAAAAACATTCAGTACTTC.